These T cell receptor beta chains were read from a single sample in a study of T cells in Graves' hyperthyroidism and ophthalmopathy. TCRdb independently ran MiXCR on the multiplex PCR reads; one entry per CDR3 protein. The profile shows 340,000 or so distinct CDR3 sequences, over 15% of them singletons. Sequencing was performed on blood. All receptors derive from a man under 40 with Graves' hyperthyroidism. Both conserved end residues are part of each CDR3. A D gene is named only where the DNA matches it firmly.

. | TRBJ1-1 | TRBV18 | CASSPSQQNTEAFF
. | TRBJ1-2 | TRBV4-2 | CASSQDWGHFGYTF
TRBD1 | TRBJ1-5 | TRBV4-1 | CASSQHPVVNRGHQPQHF
. | TRBJ2-7 | TRBV7-9 | CASGGARHEQYF
. | TRBJ1-5 | TRBV7-8 | CASSPEGGFRKQPQHF
TRBD2 | TRBJ2-3 | TRBV20-1 | CSATGGGTDTQYF
TRBD1 | TRBJ2-1 | TRBV19 | CASSIAGQGAWNEQFF
. | TRBJ2-7 | TRBV9 | CASSVASGSYEQYF
TRBD2 | TRBJ2-3 | TRBV20-1 | CSTWVAGVSDTQYF
. | TRBJ2-5 | TRBV7-9 | CASSSLEAGQETQYF
. | TRBJ2-7 | TRBV5-6 | CASSELAGAPYEQYF
TRBD1 | TRBJ1-2 | TRBV18 | CASSLSGTADYGSTF
TRBD2 | TRBJ2-5 | TRBV20-1 | CSASVGTASGIQETQYF
. | TRBJ1-1 | TRBV30 | CAWSPRSTEAFF
. | TRBJ1-5 | TRBV11-2 | CASSSSEVNQPQHF
TRBD2 | TRBJ2-7 | TRBV5-4 | CASSLVGGRADEQYF
. | TRBJ2-1 | TRBV7-9 | CASSPLGEWQGYNEQFF
TRBD2 | TRBJ2-1 | TRBV20-1 | CSANLAGGGGNEQFF
TRBD1 | TRBJ1-2 | TRBV5-1 | CASSFRTGVGYGYTF
. | TRBJ1-5 | TRBV3-1 | CASSQGANQPQHF
. | TRBJ1-5 | TRBV19 | CASSIFPSGTYQPQHF
. | TRBJ2-1 | TRBV5-5 | CASSLAAYPTDEQFF
TRBD1 | TRBJ2-3 | TRBV13 | CASSPPGQDTDTQYF
. | TRBJ2-2 | TRBV28 | CASIGGGINTGELFF
TRBD1 | TRBJ2-1 | TRBV28 | CASSAPGQGLGWQFF
. | TRBJ2-7 | TRBV6-2/TRBV6-3 | CASGVTSPYEQYF
. | TRBJ2-3 | TRBV18 | CASSRGFTDTQYF
. | TRBJ1-3 | TRBV10-3 | CASEGNGNTIYF
. | TRBJ2-3 | TRBV19 | CASSNRGGSSTDTQYF